The 30 T cell receptor beta chains listed next were all sequenced from one sample in a study of blood T cell repertoires in COVID-19. Some clones are missing from TCRdb's copy, which holds only in-frame ones; the method was immunoSEQ multiplex PCR. The sample lists some 220,000 clones, around 83% seen once, with approximately 5.2% in the top ten. The sample consisted of peripheral blood. Receptors originate from a woman aged 70-85 years with COVID-19, enrolled during active disease.

The chain links TRBV24-1 to TRBJ1-1; 10 bases map to TRBD1. The germline gives CDR1 KGHDR, CDR2 SFDVKD. The CDR3 loop spans 15 amino acids. The J segment lost 5 bases and the V segment lost 2 bases, leaving 4 bases of the junction unmatched. As DNA, the CDR3 is TGTGCCACCAGTGATTCCGGGACAGGGGTGACTGAAGCTTTCTTT. Amino acid sequence: CATSDSGTGVTEAFF.

The chain is built from TRBV24-1 and TRBJ2-1, with 10 bases fitting TRBD2. CDR3 length: 15 amino acids. V lost 4 bases, J lost 5 bases, and 4 bases stayed unmatched. Germline CDR1 and CDR2: KGHDR and SFDVKD. The CDR3 DNA is TGTGCCACCAGTGACGGACTAGCGGTTAACAATGAGCAGTTCTTC. It encodes CATSDGLAVNNEQFF.

V is TRBV28 and J is TRBJ1-2; the D gene is possibly TRBD1 (5 bases). Germline CDR1 and CDR2: MDHEN and SYDVKM. The CDR3 extends over 13 amino acids. The V and J ends lost 5 bases and 8 bases respectively, with 15 bases between them. CDR3 coding DNA: TGTGCCAGCAGTGTGGGACTTCCGGGCGGCTACACCTTC. The encoded protein is CASSVGLPGGYTF.

This rearrangement joins TRBV19 to TRBJ1-5; 7 bases are shared with TRBD1. The CDR3 loop spans 13 amino acids. Germline V gives CDR1 LNHDA, CDR2 SQIVND (reference sequence). V gave up 7 bases and J gave up 2 bases; unmatched junction bases: 2. The CDR3 loop is CASKGTGNQPQHF. The CDR3 DNA reads as TGTGCCAGTAAAGGGACAGGCAATCAGCCCCAGCATTTT.

This rearrangement joins TRBV3-1 (or the pseudogene TRBV3-2) to TRBJ1-3; 8 positions match TRBD1. Germline V gene lookup returns CDR1 LGHDT and CDR2 YNNKEL (reference sequence). V dropped 9 bases and J dropped 7; count of bases not matched to a gene: 8. There are 13 residues in the CDR3. The CDR3 region has the DNA TGTGCCAGTAACCAGGGGGCCCGGAACACCATATATTTT. As protein: CASNQGARNTIYF.

This chain links TRBV7-2 with TRBJ1-2; D is unresolved. Germline lookup yields CDR1 SGHTA and CDR2 FQGNSA. There are 11 residues in the CDR3. Trimming shortened V by 6 bases and J by 13 bases, and 15 bases separated the two germline ends. As DNA, the CDR3 is TGTGCCAGCAGTCCCGGGGTCGGAAGCACCTTC. Its protein is CASSPGVGSTF.

This clone was found once. The rearrangement joins TRBV27 to TRBJ1-2; 10 nucleotides agree with TRBD1. The CDR3 is 15 amino acids. V trimming: 3 bases; J trimming: 4 bases; junction bases outside the gene matches: 5. Germline CDR1 is MNHEY and CDR2 is SMNVEV (reference sequence). This CDR3 reads CASSFNRDRGYGYTF. The CDR3 nucleotides are TGTGCCAGCAGTTTTAACCGGGACAGGGGCTATGGCTACACCTTC.

The DNA for the CDR3 is TGTGCCAGCAGCTTGGGCGGGACAGGGTCTGGAAACACCATATATTTT. Protein product: CASSLGGTGSGNTIYF. This chain connects TRBV5-4 to TRBJ1-3, with TRBD1 identical over 9 bases. CDR3 length: 16 residues. CDR1 is SGHNT, CDR2 YYREEE, per germline (reference sequence). J lost 1 base, V lost 0 bases, and 2 bases had no gene match.

This clone has more than one count but fewer than ten. The J gene is TRBJ2-1, the V gene TRBV4-3; D not certain. The germline V gene has CDR1 LGHNA and CDR2 YSLEER. Deletions cut 0 bases from V and 3 bases from J, with 6 bases between. This CDR3 contains 14 residues. CDR3: CASSQEVGYNEQFF. DNA of the CDR3: TGCGCCAGCAGCCAAGAGGTCGGCTACAATGAGCAGTTCTTC.

The chain carries TRBV24-1 and TRBJ2-7, with D uncertain. The V and J ends lost 9 bases and 1 base respectively, with 15 bases between them. Germline CDR1 and CDR2: KGHDR and SFDVKD. CDR3 length equals 14 residues. The CDR3 protein is CATRGPSPSYEQYF. The CDR3 DNA sequence: TGTGCCACCCGAGGCCCCAGTCCTTCCTACGAGCAGTACTTC.

This clone has a handful of counts. V and J are TRBV19 and TRBJ2-2; 7 bases align to TRBD2. This CDR3 has 15 residues. V was pared by 8 bases and J by 6 bases, with 12 bases of the junction left unmatched. The germline CDR1 and CDR2 sequences are LNHDA and SQIVND (reference sequence). This CDR3 is CASLNGGTGAGELFF. The CDR3 DNA is TGTGCCAGTCTCAACGGGGGGACTGGGGCCGGGGAGCTGTTTTTT.

The chain's CDR3 is CASSADRGDTEAFF. CDR3 coding DNA: TGCGCCAGCAGTGCCGACAGGGGGGACACTGAAGCTTTCTTT. The chain uses TRBV10-2 and TRBJ1-1, with 9 nucleotides matching TRBD1. This CDR3 spans 14 amino acids. CDR1 and CDR2 (germline): WSHSY, SAAADI. V was clipped by 4 bases and J by 3 bases; unmatched bases: 3.

In its sample, this clone was seen once. This chain joins TRBV11-1 and TRBJ1-1, with 9 bases lining up with TRBD1. J was trimmed by 1 base and V by 3 bases; bases with no gene match: 6. This CDR3 is 16 amino acids long. Germline V gene sequence: CDR1 SGHAT, CDR2 FQDESV (reference sequence). The CDR3 DNA reads as TGTGCCAGCAGCTTCGGGACAGGGACTAAGAACACTGAAGCTTTCTTT. Its translation is CASSFGTGTKNTEAFF.

The chain is built from TRBV19 and TRBJ2-3; 11 nucleotides line up with TRBD1. The V segment lost 4 bases and the J segment 5 bases; nucleotides outside the gene matches: 5. This CDR3 is built from 15 residues. CDR1 LNHDA and CDR2 SQIVND come from the germline V gene (reference sequence). The CDR3: CASSKTGTGGDTQYF. In nucleotides, the CDR3 is TGTGCCAGTAGTAAAACCGGGACAGGGGGAGATACGCAGTATTTT.

The genes are TRBV2 and TRBJ1-1; TRBD1 might be the D (6 bases). CDR1 SNHLY and CDR2 FYNNEI come from the germline V gene. Trimming took off 1 base at V and 5 bases at J, with 11 bases between the two ends. The CDR3 runs to 14 residues. This CDR3 reads CASSEEGGLTEAFF. CDR3 nucleotides: TGTGCCAGCAGTGAAGAGGGGGGGCTTACTGAAGCTTTCTTT.

The chain joins TRBV6-2 or TRBV6-3 to TRBJ1-2, with 7 nucleotides matching TRBD1. Germline CDR1 is MNHEY and CDR2 is SVGEGT. CDR3 size: 16 residues. The ends lost 0 bases at V and 0 bases at J; junction bases unmatched: 4. CDR3: CASSYSRGTANYGYTF. DNA of the CDR3: TGTGCCAGCAGTTACTCGAGGGGGACAGCTAACTATGGCTACACCTTC.

The chain combines TRBV6-2 or TRBV6-3 with TRBJ2-7, with 8 bases that match TRBD2. The V segment lost 4 bases and the J segment 3 bases; nucleotides outside the gene matches: 8. Germline values: CDR1 MNHEY, CDR2 SVGEGT. This CDR3 contains 15 residues. The CDR3 region has the DNA TGTGCCAGCAGTTGGCGACTAGCGTCCTTCTACGAGCAGTACTTC. Encoded protein: CASSWRLASFYEQYF.

The chain carries TRBV5-6 and TRBJ1-6, with 7 bases lining up with TRBD1. CDR3 size: 15 residues. Germline CDR1 SGHDT, CDR2 YYEEEE. Trimming at V came to 2 bases and at J to 7 bases, leaving 6 bases not matched to a gene. The CDR3 loop is CASSLGQVENSPLHF. CDR3 DNA sequence: TGTGCCAGCAGCTTAGGACAGGTGGAAAATTCACCCCTCCACTTT.

The rearrangement uses TRBV4-3 and TRBJ2-7; 12 bases match TRBD1. Germline V gene sequence: CDR1 LGHNA, CDR2 YSLEER. With V trimmed by 4 bases and J by 8 bases, 6 bases remained unmatched. The CDR3 contains 14 residues. In DNA, the CDR3 is TGCGCCAGCAGCCCCGGGACAGGGGGCCCTAAGCAGTACTTC. It codes for CASSPGTGGPKQYF.

The chain has TRBV27 and TRBJ1-5, with D possibly matching TRBD1 (5 bases). The germline V gene encodes CDR1 MNHEY and CDR2 SMNVEV (reference sequence). The CDR3 loop spans 17 amino acids. The germline V and J ends were trimmed by 1 base and 0 bases, with 13 bases remaining between them. The CDR3 loop is CASSLWAGPSSNQPQHF. The CDR3 region has the DNA TGTGCCAGCAGTTTATGGGCAGGGCCCTCTAGCAATCAGCCCCAGCATTTT.

In DNA, the CDR3 is TGTGCCTGCGACAGTTCCTTCAACTATGGCTACACCTTC. Translation: CACDSSFNYGYTF. This chain joins TRBV28 and TRBJ1-2; D possibly corresponds to TRBD1 (5 bases). The V end lost 11 bases, the J end lost 2 bases, and 15 bases lay between the germline ends. Germline CDR1 is MDHEN and CDR2 is SYDVKM. The CDR3 sequence is 13 residues long.

The chain has TRBV24-1 and TRBJ1-2, with D maybe TRBD1 (6 bases). Germline assignment: CDR1 KGHDR and CDR2 SFDVKD. V was trimmed by 4 bases and J by 9 bases, leaving 11 bases between them. The CDR3 is made up of 12 amino acids. The CDR3 DNA sequence: TGTGCCACCAGTGAAGACAGGTTCAGCTACACCTTC. Its translation: CATSEDRFSYTF.

V is TRBV27 and J is TRBJ2-7, with 7 bases lining up with TRBD2. CDR3 size: 13 residues. Germline loops: CDR1 MNHEY, CDR2 SMNVEV (reference sequence). V was pared by 2 bases and J by 9 bases, with 7 bases of the junction left unmatched. This CDR3 is CASSLVREKGQYF. In DNA, the CDR3 is TGTGCCAGCAGTTTAGTGCGGGAGAAGGGGCAGTACTTC.

V gene TRBV7-6 combines with J gene TRBJ2-6, with 8 nucleotides matching TRBD2. V shed 0 bases and J 0 bases; nucleotides not matched to a gene: 4. The length of the CDR3 is 18 residues. Germline V gives CDR1 SGHVS, CDR2 FNYEAQ. CDR3 in amino acids: CASSLAPGGSSGANVLTF. The CDR3, as DNA: TGTGCCAGCAGCTTAGCCCCGGGAGGGAGCTCTGGGGCCAACGTCCTGACTTTC. The whole variable domain, filled in from reference TRBV7-6 and TRBJ2-6, reads GAGVSQSPRYKVTKRGQDVALRCDPISGHVSLYWYRQALGQGPEFLTYFNYEAQQDKSGLPNDRFSAERPEGSISTLTIQRTEQRDSAMYRCASSLAPGGSSGANVLTFGAGSRLTVL.

The V gene is TRBV2, the J gene TRBJ2-2, with D perhaps matching TRBD1 (6 bases). V lost 6 bases and J 4 bases, leaving 15 bases between the germline ends. This CDR3 is 15 amino acids long. The V gene's germline CDR1 is SNHLY and CDR2 FYNNEI. For the CDR3, the DNA is TGTGCCAGCAGCACACAGGGTGGAGTCACCGGGGAGCTGTTTTTT. Translation: CASSTQGGVTGELFF.

The chain links TRBV19 to TRBJ1-3; D is undetermined. The V gene's germline CDR1 is LNHDA and CDR2 SQIVND (reference sequence). V lost 1 base and J 0 bases, leaving 4 bases between the germline ends. The CDR3 sequence is 14 residues long. The CDR3 spells CASSIVSSGNTIYF. CDR3 nucleotides: TGTGCCAGTAGTATAGTGAGCTCTGGAAACACCATATATTTT.

This chain connects TRBV29-1 to TRBJ1-4; 7 nucleotides agree with TRBD1. The CDR3 consists of 13 residues. Germline loops: CDR1 SQVTM, CDR2 ANQGSEA. The ends lost 7 bases at V and 3 bases at J; junction bases unmatched: 5. CDR3 nucleotides: TGCAGCGGGACAGGCAGGGCTAATGAAAAACTGTTTTTT. It is translated as CSGTGRANEKLFF. Complete variable domain (other parts from reference TRBV29-1 and TRBJ1-4): SAVISQKPSRDICQRGTSLTIQCQVDSQVTMMFWYRQQPGQSLTLIATANQGSEATYESGFVIDKFPISRPNLTFSTLTVSNMSPEDSSIYLCSGTGRANEKLFFGSGTQLSVL.

The J gene is TRBJ2-3, the V gene TRBV5-6; a weak D match, TRBD2 (5 bases). The V gene lost 6 bases and the J gene lost 1 base, with 15 bases spanning the gap. Germline V gene lookup returns CDR1 SGHDT and CDR2 YYEEEE. The CDR3 consists of 15 residues. This CDR3 is CASTLRETRTDTQYF. CDR3 nucleotides: TGTGCCAGCACCCTGAGGGAGACCCGCACAGATACGCAGTATTTT.

This clone came up once. This rearrangement joins TRBV30 to TRBJ2-1; 10 bases are shared with TRBD1. This CDR3 is built from 11 residues. With 4 bases clipped from V and 14 bases from J, the junction kept 5 bases outside the gene matches. The V gene's germline CDR1 is GTSNPN and CDR2 SVGIG (reference sequence). The CDR3 region is CAWKDRGQEFF. DNA of the CDR3: TGTGCCTGGAAAGACAGGGGGCAGGAGTTCTTC.

CDR3 amino acids: CASRSGTVNSPLHF. The CDR3 DNA follows: TGTGCCAGCAGATCCGGGACAGTCAATTCACCCCTCCACTTT. The chain has TRBV2 and TRBJ1-6; 7 nucleotides align to TRBD1. Trimming took 6 bases from V and 7 from J; bases not matched to a gene: 6. This CDR3 spans 14 amino acids. CDR1 is SNHLY and CDR2 is FYNNEI in the germline V gene. The full variable domain, its missing parts supplied by reference TRBV2 and TRBJ1-6, is EPEVTQTPSHQVTQMGQEVILRCVPISNHLYFYWYRQILGQKVEFLVSFYNNEISEKSEIFDDQFSVERPDGSNFTLKIRSTKLEDSAMYFCASRSGTVNSPLHFGNGTRLTVT.